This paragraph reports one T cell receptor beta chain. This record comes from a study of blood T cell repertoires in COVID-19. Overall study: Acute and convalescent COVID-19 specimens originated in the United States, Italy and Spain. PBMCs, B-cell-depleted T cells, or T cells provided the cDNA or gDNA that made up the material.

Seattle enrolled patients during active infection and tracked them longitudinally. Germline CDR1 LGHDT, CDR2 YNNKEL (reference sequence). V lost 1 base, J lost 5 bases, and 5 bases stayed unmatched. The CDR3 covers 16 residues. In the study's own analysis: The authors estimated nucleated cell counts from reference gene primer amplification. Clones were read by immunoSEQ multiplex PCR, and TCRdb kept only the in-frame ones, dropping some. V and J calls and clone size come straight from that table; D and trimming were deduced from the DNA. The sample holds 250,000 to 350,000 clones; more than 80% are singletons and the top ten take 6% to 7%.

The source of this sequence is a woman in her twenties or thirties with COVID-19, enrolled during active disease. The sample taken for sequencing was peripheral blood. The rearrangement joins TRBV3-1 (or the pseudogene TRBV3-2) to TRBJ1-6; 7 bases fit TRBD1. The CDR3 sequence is CASSQVLGQNNSPLHF. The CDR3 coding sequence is TGTGCCAGCAGCCAAGTTCTGGGACAGAATAATTCACCCCTCCACTTT.